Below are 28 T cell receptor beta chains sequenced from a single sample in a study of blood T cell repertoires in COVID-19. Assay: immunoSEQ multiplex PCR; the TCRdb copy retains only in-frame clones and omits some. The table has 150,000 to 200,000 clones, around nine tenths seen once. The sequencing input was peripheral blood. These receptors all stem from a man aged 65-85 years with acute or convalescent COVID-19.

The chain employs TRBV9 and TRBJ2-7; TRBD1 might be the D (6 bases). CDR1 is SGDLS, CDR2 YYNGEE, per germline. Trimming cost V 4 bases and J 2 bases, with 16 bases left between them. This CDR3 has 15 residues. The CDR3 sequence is CASSSAPQGTYEQYF. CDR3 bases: TGTGCCAGCAGCTCCGCCCCACAGGGCACCTACGAGCAGTACTTC. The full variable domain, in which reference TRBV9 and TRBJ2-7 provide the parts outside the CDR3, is DSGVTQTPKHLITATGQRVTLRCSPRSGDLSVYWYQQSLDQGLQFLIQYYNGEERAKGNILERFSAQQFPDLHSELNLSSLELGDSALYFCASSSAPQGTYEQYFGPGTRLTVT.

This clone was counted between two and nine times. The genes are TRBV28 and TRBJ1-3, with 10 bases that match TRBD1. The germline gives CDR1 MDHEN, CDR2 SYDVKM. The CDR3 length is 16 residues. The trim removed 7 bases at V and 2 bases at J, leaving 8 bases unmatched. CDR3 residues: CASTGTGVLAGNTIYF. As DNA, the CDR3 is TGTGCCAGCACCGGGACAGGGGTTCTGGCTGGAAACACCATATATTTT.

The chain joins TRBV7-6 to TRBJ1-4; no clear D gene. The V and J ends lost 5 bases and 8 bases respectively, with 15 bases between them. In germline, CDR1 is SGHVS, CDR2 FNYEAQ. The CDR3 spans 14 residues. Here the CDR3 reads CASSQPQEGEKLFF. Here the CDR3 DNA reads TGTGCCAGCAGCCAGCCTCAGGAGGGCGAAAAACTGTTTTTT.

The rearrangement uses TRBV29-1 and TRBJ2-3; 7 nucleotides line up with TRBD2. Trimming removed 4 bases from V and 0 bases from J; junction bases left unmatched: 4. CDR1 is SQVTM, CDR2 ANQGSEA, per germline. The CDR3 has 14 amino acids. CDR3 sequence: CSVVGTMSTDTQYF. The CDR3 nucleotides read TGCAGCGTTGTCGGGACTATGAGCACAGATACGCAGTATTTT.

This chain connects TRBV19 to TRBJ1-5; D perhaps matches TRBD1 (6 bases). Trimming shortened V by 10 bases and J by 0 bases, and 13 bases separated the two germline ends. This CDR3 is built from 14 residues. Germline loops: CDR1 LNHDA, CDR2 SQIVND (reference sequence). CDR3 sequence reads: CATGGGNSNQPQHF. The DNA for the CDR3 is TGTGCCACCGGGGGGGGCAATAGCAATCAGCCCCAGCATTTT.

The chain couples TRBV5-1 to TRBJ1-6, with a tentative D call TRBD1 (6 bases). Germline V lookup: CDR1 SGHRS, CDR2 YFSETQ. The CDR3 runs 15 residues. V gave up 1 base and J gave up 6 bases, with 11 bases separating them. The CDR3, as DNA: TGCGCCAGCAGCTTGTCAGGGGATAGTAATTCACCCCTCCACTTT. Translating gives CASSLSGDSNSPLHF.

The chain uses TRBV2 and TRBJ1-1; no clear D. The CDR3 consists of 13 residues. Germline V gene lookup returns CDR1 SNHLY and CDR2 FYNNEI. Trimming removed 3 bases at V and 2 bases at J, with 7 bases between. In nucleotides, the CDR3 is TGTGCCAGCAGTGACGGTAGAAACACTGAAGCTTTCTTT. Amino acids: CASSDGRNTEAFF.

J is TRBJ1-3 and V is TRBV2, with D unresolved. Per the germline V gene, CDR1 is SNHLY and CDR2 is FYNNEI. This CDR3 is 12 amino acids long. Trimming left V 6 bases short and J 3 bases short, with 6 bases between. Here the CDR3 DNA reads TGTGCCAGCAGCCCCTATGGAAACACCATATATTTT. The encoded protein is CASSPYGNTIYF.

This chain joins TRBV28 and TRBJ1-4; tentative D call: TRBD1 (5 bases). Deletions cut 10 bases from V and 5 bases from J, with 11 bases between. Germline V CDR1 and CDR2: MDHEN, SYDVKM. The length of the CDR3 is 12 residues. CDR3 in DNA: TGTGCCACGGTACAGGAGAATGAAAAACTGTTTTTT. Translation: CATVQENEKLFF.

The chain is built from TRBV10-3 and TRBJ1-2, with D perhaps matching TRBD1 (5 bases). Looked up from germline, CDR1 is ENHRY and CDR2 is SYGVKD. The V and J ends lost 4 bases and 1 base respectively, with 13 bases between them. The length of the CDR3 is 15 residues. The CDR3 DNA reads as TGTGCCATCAGTGGCCCAGGGCAAATTAACTATGGCTACACCTTC. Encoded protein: CAISGPGQINYGYTF.

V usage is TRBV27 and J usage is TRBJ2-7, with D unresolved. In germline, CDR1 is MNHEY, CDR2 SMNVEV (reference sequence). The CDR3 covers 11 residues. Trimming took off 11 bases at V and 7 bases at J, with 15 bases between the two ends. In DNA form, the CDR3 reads TGTGCCGGGCGATCGGTTTGGGAGCAGTACTTC. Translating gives CAGRSVWEQYF.

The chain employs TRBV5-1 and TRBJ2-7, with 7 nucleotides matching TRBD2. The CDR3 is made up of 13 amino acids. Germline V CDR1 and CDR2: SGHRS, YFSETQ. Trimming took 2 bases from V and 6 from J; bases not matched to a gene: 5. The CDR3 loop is CASSFSGTSEQYF. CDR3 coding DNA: TGCGCCAGCAGCTTCAGCGGGACCAGCGAGCAGTACTTC.

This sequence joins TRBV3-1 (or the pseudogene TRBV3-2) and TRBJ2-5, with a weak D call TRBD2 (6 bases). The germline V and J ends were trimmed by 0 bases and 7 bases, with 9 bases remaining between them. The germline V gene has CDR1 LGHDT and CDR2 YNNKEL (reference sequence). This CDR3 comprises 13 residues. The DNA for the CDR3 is TGTGCCAGCAGCCAAGAGAAGGAGGGGACCCAGTACTTC. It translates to CASSQEKEGTQYF.

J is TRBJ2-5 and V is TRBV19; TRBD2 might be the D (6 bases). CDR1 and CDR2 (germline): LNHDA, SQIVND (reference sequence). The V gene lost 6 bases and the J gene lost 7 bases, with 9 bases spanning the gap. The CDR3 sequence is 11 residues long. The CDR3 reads CASRQGGTQYF. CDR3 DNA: TGTGCCAGTAGGCAGGGAGGGACCCAGTACTTC.

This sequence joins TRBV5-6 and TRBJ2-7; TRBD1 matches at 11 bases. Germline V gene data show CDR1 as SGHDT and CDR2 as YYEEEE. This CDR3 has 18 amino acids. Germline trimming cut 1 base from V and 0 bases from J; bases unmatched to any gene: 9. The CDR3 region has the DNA TGTGCCAGCAGCTTGACTGGACAGGGGGCGCCGGGCTCCTACGAGCAGTACTTC. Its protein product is CASSLTGQGAPGSYEQYF.

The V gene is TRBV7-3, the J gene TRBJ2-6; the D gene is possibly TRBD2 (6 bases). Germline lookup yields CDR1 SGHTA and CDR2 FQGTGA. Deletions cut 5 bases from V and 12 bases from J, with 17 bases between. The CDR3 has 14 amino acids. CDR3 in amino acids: CASSRGVSAPVLTF. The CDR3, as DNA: TGTGCCAGCAGCCGCGGGGTCTCCGCACCCGTCCTGACTTTC.

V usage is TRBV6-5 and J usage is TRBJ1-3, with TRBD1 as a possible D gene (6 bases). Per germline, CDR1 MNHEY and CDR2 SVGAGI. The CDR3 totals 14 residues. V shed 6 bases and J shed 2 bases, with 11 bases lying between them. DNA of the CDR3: TGTGCCAGCAGCACCACAGGGACTGGAAACACCATATATTTT. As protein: CASSTTGTGNTIYF.

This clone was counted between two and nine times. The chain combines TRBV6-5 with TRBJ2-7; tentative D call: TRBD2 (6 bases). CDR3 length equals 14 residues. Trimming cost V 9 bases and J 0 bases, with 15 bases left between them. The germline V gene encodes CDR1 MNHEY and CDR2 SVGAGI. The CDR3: CASSRAGSSYEQYF. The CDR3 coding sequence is TGTGCCAGTAGTAGGGCGGGGAGCTCCTACGAGCAGTACTTC.

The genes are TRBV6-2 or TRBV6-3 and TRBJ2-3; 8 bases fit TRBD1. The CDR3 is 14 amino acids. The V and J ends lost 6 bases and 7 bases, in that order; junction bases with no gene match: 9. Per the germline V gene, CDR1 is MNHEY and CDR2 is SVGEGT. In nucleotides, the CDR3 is TGTGCCAGCAGCCGGGGACAGGCGTATTATACGCAGTATTTT. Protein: CASSRGQAYYTQYF.

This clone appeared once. The CDR3 DNA follows: TGTGCCAGTAGCGACCCGACAGTTGAAGCTTTCTTT. The encoded protein is CASSDPTVEAFF. The chain links TRBV19 to TRBJ1-1, with D possibly being TRBD1 (5 bases). Germline CDR1 is LNHDA and CDR2 is SQIVND (reference sequence). The CDR3 contains 12 residues. Trimming shortened V by 6 bases and J by 7 bases, and 12 bases separated the two germline ends.

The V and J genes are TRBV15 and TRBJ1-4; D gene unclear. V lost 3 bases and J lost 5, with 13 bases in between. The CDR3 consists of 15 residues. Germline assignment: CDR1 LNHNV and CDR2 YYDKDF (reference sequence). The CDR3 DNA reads TGTGCCACCAGCAGCGGAGGGCGGGAAAATGAAAAACTGTTTTTT. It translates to CATSSGGRENEKLFF.

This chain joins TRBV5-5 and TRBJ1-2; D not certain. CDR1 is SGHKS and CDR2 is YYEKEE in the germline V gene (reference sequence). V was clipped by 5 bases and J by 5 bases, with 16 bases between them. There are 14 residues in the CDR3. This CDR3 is CASRSTGVGYGYTF. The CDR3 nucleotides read TGTGCCAGCAGGTCGACCGGGGTAGGGTATGGCTACACCTTC.

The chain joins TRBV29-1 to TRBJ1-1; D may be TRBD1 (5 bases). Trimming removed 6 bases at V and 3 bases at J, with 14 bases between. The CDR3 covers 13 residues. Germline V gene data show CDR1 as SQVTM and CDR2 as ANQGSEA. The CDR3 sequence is CSVLSGGYTEAFF. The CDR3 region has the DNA TGCAGCGTCCTCTCGGGGGGGTACACTGAAGCTTTCTTT.

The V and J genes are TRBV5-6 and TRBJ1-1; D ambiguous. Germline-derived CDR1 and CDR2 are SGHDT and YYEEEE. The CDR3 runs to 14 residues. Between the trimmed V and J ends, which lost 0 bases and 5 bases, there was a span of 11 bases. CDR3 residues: CASSLAPSGTEAFF. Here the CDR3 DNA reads TGTGCCAGCAGCTTGGCCCCCTCGGGGACTGAAGCTTTCTTT.

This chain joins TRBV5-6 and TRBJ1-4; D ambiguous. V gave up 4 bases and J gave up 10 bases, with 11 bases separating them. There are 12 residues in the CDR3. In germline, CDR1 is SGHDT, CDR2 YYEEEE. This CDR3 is CASSVPTGKLFF. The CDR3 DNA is TGTGCCAGCAGCGTACCAACGGGAAAACTGTTTTTT.

The CDR3 nucleotides read TGTGCCAGCAGCCGTGTCCGGGGGGCTGAGGCCAACGTCCTGACTTTC. Translated: CASSRVRGAEANVLTF. The V call is TRBV7-3, the J call TRBJ2-6; TRBD2 is a possible D gene (7 bases). CDR1 SGHTA and CDR2 FQGTGA come from the germline V gene. This CDR3 has 16 amino acids. Trimming stripped 5 bases from V and 6 bases from J, with 17 bases between. The variable domain in full, completed from reference TRBV7-3 and TRBJ2-6, reads GAGVSQTPSNKVTEKGKYVELRCDPISGHTALYWYRQSLGQGPEFLIYFQGTGAADDSGLPNDRFFAVRPEGSVSTLKIQRTERGDSAVYLCASSRVRGAEANVLTFGAGSRLTVL.

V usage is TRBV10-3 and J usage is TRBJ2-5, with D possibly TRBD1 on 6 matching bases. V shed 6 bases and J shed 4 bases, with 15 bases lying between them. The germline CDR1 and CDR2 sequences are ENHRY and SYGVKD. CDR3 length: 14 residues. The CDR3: CAISLGGVGETQYF. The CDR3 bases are TGTGCCATCAGCCTAGGGGGAGTTGGAGAGACCCAGTACTTC.

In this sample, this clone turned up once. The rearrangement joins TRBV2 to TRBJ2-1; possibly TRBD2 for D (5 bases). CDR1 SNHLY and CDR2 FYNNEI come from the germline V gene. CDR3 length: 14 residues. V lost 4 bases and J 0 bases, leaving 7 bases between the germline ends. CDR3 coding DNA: TGTGCCAGCAGTGTAGGGAGCTCCTACAATGAGCAGTTCTTC. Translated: CASSVGSSYNEQFF. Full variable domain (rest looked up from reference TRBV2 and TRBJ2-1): EPEVTQTPSHQVTQMGQEVILRCVPISNHLYFYWYRQILGQKVEFLVSFYNNEISEKSEIFDDQFSVERPDGSNFTLKIRSTKLEDSAMYFCASSVGSSYNEQFFGPGTRLTVL.